Listed below are T cell receptor beta chains from one sample, sequenced in a study of cytomegalovirus exposure and HLA in healthy donors. TCRdb's copy holds only in-frame clones and misses some; the assay was immunoSEQ multiplex PCR. Its clone listing holds approximately 150,000 clones. The sample comprised PBMCs. The receptors shown here come from a woman aged 50 to 60 in good health and CMV-seronegative. CDR3s include the opening cysteine and the closing phenylalanine or tryptophan. D genes are given only for firm matches.

TRBJ2-3,15,TRBV9,-,CASSVSPSSSATQYF,TGTGCCAGCAGCGTATCCCCTAGTAGTAGTGCTACGCAGTATTTT
TRBJ2-7,12,TRBV7-9,-,CASSLTGYEQYF,TGTGCCAGCAGCTTAACGGGGTACGAGCAGTACTTC
TRBJ1-1,15,TRBV18,TRBD1,CASSSSTGVNTEAFF,TGTGCCAGCTCATCCTCGACAGGGGTGAACACTGAAGCTTTCTTT
TRBJ1-2,13,TRBV30,-,CAWSADRLYGYTF,TGTGCCTGGAGTGCCGACAGACTCTATGGCTACACCTTC
TRBJ1-6,15,TRBV30,-,CAWSLTAGEKSPLHF,TGTGCCTGGAGCCTAACGGCAGGGGAGAAATCACCCCTCCACTTT
TRBJ1-6,14,TRBV10-3,-,CAISGQGPLSPLHF,TGTGCCATCAGTGGGCAGGGGCCGCTTTCACCCCTCCACTTT
TRBJ1-6,17,TRBV6-1,-,CASSERKGQSYNSPLHF,TGTGCCAGCAGTGAACGGAAGGGGCAGTCCTATAATTCACCCCTCCACTTT
TRBJ1-2,13,TRBV6-5,TRBD1,CASSPGTVYGYTF,TGTGCCAGCAGCCCCGGGACAGTCTATGGCTACACCTTC
TRBJ2-3,15,TRBV7-3,-,CASSLSRTSTDTQYF,TGTGCCAGCAGCTTATCTCGCACTAGCACAGATACGCAGTATTTT
TRBJ2-4,12,TRBV9,-,CASSVSGDIQYF,TGTGCCAGCAGCGTGAGCGGAGACATTCAGTACTTC
TRBJ2-1,14,TRBV28,TRBD2,CASSSSGAGGEQFF,TGTGCCAGCAGTTCTAGCGGGGCGGGGGGTGAGCAGTTCTTC
TRBJ1-6,14,TRBV30,-,CAWMGASYNSPLHF,TGTGCCTGGATGGGGGCTTCCTATAATTCACCCCTCCACTTT
TRBJ1-1,11,TRBV6-6,-,CASSPGVYAFF,TGTGCCAGCAGCCCAGGGGTTTATGCCTTCTTT
TRBJ1-1,15,TRBV6-1,TRBD1,CASSGDRVGLTEAFF,TGTGCCAGCAGTGGGGACAGGGTGGGCCTCACTGAAGCTTTCTTT
TRBJ1-1,14,TRBV29-1,-,CSVLRYGQNTEAFF,TGCAGCGTCCTCCGATACGGACAAAACACTGAAGCTTTCTTT
TRBJ2-7,13,TRBV4-1,-,CASSQGETYEQYF,TGCGCCAGCAGCCAAGGCGAAACCTACGAGCAGTACTTC
TRBJ2-1,15,TRBV23-1,-,CASSQSPRRGNEQFF,TGCGCCAGCAGTCAATCTCCTAGACGAGGGAATGAGCAGTTCTTC
TRBJ1-1,15,TRBV5-1,-,CASSTDGGAYTEAFF,TGCGCCAGCAGCACGGACGGAGGGGCTTACACTGAAGCTTTCTTT
TRBJ1-4,15,TRBV5-1,-,CASSLGRRSNEKLFF,TGCGCCAGCAGCTTGGGAAGGAGGAGTAATGAAAAACTGTTTTTT
TRBJ2-7,15,TRBV4-1,TRBD2,CASSQGGGGAYEQYF,TGCGCCAGCAGCCAAGGTGGCGGGGGGGCCTACGAGCAGTACTTC
TRBJ1-1,16,TRBV4-1,TRBD1,CASSQGTGRLEDLAFF,TGCGCCAGCAGCCAAGGGACAGGGCGGTTGGAAGATTTGGCTTTCTTT
TRBJ2-3,14,TRBV2,-,CASHRDSVKDTQYF,TGTGCCAGTCACCGGGATAGCGTTAAGGATACGCAGTATTTT
TRBJ2-7,12,TRBV7-2,-,CASTSVAYEQYF,TGTGCCAGCACTAGCGTGGCCTACGAGCAGTACTTC
TRBJ2-1,12,TRBV16,-,CASSPAGGEQFF,TGTGCCAGCAGCCCCGCAGGGGGGGAGCAGTTCTTC
TRBJ1-1,13,TRBV14,-,CASSQDRNTEAFF,TGTGCCAGCAGCCAAGATCGGAACACTGAAGCTTTCTTT
TRBJ2-2,16,TRBV28,-,CASSPPQATLTGELFF,TGTGCCAGCAGCCCCCCCCAGGCCACCCTCACCGGGGAGCTGTTTTTT
TRBJ1-1,9,TRBV29-1,-,CSVDQGAFF,TGCAGCGTTGACCAGGGGGCTTTCTTT